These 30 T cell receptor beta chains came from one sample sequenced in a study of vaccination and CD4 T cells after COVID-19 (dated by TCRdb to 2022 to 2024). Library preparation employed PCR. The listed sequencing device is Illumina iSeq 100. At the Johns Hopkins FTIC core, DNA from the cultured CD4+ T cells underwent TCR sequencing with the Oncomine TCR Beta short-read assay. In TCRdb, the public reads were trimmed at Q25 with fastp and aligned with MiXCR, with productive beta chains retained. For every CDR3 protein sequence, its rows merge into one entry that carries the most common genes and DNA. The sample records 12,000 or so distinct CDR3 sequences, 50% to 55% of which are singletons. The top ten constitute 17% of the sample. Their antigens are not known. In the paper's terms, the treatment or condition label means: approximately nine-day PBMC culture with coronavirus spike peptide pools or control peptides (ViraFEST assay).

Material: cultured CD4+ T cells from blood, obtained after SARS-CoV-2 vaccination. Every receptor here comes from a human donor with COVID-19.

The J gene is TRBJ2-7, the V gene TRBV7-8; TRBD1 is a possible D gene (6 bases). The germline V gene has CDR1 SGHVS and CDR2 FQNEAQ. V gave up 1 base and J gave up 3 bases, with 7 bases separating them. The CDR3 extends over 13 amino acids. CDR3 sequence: CASSLGRGYEQYF. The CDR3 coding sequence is TGTGCCAGCAGCTTAGGCAGGGGCTACGAGCAGTACTTC.

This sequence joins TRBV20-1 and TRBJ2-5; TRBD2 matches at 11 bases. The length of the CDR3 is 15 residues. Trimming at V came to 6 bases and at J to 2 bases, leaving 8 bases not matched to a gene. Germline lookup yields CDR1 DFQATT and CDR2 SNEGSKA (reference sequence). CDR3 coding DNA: TGCAGTGCCACCTCTAGCGGGGGGCCGCAAGAGACCCAGTACTTC. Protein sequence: CSATSSGGPQETQYF.

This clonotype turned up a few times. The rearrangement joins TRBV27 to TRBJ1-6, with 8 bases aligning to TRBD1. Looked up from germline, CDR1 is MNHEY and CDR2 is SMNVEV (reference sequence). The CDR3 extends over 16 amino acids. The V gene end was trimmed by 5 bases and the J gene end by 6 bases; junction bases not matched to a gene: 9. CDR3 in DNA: TGTGCCAGCAGTCTACCTCAAACAGGGGGTAATTCACCCCTCCACTTT. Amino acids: CASSLPQTGGNSPLHF.

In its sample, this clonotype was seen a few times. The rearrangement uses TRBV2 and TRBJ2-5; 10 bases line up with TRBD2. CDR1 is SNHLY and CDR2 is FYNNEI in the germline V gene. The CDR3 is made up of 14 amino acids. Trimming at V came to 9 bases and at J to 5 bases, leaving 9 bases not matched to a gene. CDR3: CASGKRGGDETQYF. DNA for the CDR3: TGTGCCAGTGGAAAGCGGGGGGGGGATGAGACCCAGTACTTC.

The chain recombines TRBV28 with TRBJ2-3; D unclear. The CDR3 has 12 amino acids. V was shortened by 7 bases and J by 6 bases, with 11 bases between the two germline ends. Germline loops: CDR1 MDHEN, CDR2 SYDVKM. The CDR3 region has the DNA TGTGCCAGCACCACGAGATGGGATACGCAGTATTTT. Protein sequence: CASTTRWDTQYF.

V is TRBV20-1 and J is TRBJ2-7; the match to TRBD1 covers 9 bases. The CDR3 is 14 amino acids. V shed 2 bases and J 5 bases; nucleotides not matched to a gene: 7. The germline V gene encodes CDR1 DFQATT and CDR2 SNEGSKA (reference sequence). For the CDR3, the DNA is TGCAGTGCTAGACACGGGACAGGGAGGCACGAGCAGTACTTC. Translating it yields CSARHGTGRHEQYF.

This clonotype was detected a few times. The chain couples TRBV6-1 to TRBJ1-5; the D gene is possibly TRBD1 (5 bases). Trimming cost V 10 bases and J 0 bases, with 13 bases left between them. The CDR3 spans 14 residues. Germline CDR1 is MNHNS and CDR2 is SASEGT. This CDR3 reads CATGGGYSNQPQHF. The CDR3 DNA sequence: TGTGCCACCGGGGGAGGATATAGCAATCAGCCCCAGCATTTT.

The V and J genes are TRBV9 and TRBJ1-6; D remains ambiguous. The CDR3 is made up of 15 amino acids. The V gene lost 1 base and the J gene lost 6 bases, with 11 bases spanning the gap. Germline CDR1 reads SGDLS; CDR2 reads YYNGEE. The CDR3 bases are TGTGCCAGCAGCGTAACCATGGACGGTAATTCACCCCTCCACTTT. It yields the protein CASSVTMDGNSPLHF.

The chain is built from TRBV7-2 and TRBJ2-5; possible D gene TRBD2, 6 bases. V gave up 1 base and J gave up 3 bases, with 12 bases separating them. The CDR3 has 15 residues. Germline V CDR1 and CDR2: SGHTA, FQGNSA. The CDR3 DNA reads TGTGCCAGCAGCTTAGTGGCGGGGCTGAAAGAGACCCAGTACTTC. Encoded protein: CASSLVAGLKETQYF.

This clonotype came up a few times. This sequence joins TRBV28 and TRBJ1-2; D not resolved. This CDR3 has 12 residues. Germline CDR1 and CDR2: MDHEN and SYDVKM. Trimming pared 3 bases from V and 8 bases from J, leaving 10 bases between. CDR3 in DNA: TGTGCCAGCAGTTTTCAGAATATGGGCTACACCTTC. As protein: CASSFQNMGYTF.

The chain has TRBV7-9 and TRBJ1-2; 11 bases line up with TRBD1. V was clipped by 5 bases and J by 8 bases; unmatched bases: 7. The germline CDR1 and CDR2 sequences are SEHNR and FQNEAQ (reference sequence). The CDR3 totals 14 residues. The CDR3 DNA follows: TGTGCCAGCAGCCAAGGACAGGGGGCGGGAGGCTACACCTTC. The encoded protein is CASSQGQGAGGYTF.

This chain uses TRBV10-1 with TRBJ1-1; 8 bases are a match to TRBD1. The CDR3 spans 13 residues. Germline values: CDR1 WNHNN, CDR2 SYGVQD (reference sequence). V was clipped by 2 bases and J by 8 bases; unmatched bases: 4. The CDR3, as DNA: TGCGCCAGCAGTGAGGCAGGGGGCAGCGAAGCTTTCTTT. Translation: CASSEAGGSEAFF.

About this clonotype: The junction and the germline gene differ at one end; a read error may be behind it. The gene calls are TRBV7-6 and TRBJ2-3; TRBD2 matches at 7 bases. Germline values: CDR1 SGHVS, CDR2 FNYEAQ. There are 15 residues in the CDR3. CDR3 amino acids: CASSLGAGGTDTQYF. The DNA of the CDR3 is TGTGCCAGCAGTTTAGGGGCGGGGGGCACAGATACGCAGTATTTT. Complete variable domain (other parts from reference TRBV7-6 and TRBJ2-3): GAGVSQSPRYKVTKRGQDVALRCDPISGHVSLYWYRQALGQGPEFLTYFNYEAQQDKSGLPNDRFSAERPEGSISTLTIQRTEQRDSAMYRCASSLGAGGTDTQYFGPGTRLTVL.

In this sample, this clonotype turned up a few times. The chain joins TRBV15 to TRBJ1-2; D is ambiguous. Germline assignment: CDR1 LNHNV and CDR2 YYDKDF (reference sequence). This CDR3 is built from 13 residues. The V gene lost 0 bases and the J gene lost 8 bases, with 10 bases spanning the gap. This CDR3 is CATSRDQRLGYTF. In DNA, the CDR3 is TGTGCCACCAGCAGAGATCAGCGCCTCGGCTACACCTTC. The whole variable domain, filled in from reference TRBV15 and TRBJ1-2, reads DAMVIQNPRYQVTQFGKPVTLSCSQTLNHNVMYWYQQKSSQAPKLLFHYYDKDFNNEADTPDNFQSRRPNTSFCFLDIRSPGLGDTAMYLCATSRDQRLGYTFGSGTRLTVV.

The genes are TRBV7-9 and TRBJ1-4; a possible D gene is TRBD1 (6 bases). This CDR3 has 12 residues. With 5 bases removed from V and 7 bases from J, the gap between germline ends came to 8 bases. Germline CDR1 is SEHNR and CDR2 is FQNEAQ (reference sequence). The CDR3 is CASSPDSEKLFF. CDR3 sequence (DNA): TGTGCCAGCAGCCCGGACAGTGAAAAACTGTTTTTT.

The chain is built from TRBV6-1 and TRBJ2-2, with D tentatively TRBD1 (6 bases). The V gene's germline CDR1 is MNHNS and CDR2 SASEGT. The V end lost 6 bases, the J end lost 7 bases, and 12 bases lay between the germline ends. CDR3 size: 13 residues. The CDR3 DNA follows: TGTGCCAGCAGACCAGGGGTAGGCGGGGAGCTGTTTTTT. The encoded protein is CASRPGVGGELFF.

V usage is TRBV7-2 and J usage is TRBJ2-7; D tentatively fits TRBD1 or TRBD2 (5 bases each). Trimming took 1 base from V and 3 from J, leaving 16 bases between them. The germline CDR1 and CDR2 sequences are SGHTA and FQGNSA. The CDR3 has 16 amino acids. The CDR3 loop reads CASSLDGAASSYEQYF. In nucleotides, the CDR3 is TGTGCCAGCAGCTTAGACGGGGCAGCTTCGAGCTACGAGCAGTACTTC.

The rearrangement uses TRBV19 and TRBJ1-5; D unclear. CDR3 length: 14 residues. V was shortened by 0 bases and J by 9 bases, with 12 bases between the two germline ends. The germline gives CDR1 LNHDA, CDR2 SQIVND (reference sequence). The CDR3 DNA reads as TGTGCCAGTAGTATAGAAGCCTTTTCTGGGCCCCAGCATTTT. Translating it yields CASSIEAFSGPQHF.

CDR3: CASSVTSGGPGDTQYF. CDR3 bases: TGTGCCAGCAGTGTTACTAGCGGGGGGCCCGGAGATACGCAGTATTTT. The chain uses TRBV6-1 and TRBJ2-3; TRBD2 agrees at 12 bases. The germline gives CDR1 MNHNS, CDR2 SASEGT. The trim removed 4 bases at V and 5 bases at J, leaving 7 bases unmatched. The CDR3 covers 16 residues.

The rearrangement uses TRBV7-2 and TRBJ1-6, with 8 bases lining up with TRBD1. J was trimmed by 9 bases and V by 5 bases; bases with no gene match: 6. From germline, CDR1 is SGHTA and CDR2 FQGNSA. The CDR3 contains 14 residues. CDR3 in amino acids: CASSARQGSSPLHF. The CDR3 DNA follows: TGTGCCAGCAGCGCTAGACAGGGGAGTTCACCCCTCCACTTT.

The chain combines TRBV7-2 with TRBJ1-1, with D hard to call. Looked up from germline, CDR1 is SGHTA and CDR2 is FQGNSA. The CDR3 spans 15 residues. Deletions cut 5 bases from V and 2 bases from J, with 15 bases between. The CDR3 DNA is TGTGCCAGCAGCCGCTCCGGGCGGACCAACACTGAAGCTTTCTTT. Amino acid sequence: CASSRSGRTNTEAFF.

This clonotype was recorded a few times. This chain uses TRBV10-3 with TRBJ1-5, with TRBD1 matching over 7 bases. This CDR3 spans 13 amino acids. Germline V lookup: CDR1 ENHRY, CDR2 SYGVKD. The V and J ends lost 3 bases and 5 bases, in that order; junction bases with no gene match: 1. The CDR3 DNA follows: TGTGCCATCAGTGACACAGGGGATCAGCCCCAGCATTTT. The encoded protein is CAISDTGDQPQHF.

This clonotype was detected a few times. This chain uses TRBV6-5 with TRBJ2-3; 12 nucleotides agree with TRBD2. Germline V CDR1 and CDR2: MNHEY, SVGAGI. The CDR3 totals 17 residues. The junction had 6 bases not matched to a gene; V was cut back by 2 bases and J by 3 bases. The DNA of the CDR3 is TGTGCCAGCAGTTACCGGTCCACTAGCGGGGGGACAGATACGCAGTATTTT. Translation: CASSYRSTSGGTDTQYF.

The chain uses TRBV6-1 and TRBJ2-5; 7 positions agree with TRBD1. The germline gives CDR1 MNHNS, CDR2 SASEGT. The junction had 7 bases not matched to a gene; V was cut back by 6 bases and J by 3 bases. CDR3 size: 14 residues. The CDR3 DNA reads TGTGCCAGCAGCCTCGGGACAGCGAAAGAGACCCAGTACTTC. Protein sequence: CASSLGTAKETQYF.

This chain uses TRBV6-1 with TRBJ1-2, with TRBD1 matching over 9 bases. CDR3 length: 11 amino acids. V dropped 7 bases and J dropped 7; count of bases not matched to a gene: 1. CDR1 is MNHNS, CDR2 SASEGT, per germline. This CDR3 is CASTGQGGYTF. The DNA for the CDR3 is TGTGCCAGCACGGGACAGGGTGGCTACACCTTC.

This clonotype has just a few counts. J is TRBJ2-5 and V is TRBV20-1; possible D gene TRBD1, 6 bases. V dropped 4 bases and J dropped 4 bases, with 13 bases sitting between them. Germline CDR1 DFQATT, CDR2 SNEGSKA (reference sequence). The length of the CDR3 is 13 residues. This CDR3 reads CSATPGQAETQYF. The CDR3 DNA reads TGCAGTGCTACACCGGGACAAGCAGAGACCCAGTACTTC.

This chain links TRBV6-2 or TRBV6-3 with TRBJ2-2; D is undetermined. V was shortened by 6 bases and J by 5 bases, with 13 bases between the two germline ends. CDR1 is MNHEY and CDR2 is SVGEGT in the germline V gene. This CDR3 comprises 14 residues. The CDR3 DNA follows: TGTGCCAGCAGGCTCGCGGTGGGGACCGGGGAGCTGTTTTTT. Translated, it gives CASRLAVGTGELFF.

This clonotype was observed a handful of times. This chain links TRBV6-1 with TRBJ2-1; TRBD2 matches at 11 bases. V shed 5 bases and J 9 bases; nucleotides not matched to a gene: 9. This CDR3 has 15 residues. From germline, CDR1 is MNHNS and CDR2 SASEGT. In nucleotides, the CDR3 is TGTGCCAGCAGTATGGTAGCGGGGGGGCCAGGTGAGCAGTTCTTC. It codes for CASSMVAGGPGEQFF.

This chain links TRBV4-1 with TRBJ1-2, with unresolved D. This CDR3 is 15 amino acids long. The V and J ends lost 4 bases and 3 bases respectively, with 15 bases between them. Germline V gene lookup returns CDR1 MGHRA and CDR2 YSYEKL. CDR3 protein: CASSLDLQEDYGYTF. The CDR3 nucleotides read TGCGCCAGCAGCCTCGATCTCCAGGAGGACTATGGCTACACCTTC.

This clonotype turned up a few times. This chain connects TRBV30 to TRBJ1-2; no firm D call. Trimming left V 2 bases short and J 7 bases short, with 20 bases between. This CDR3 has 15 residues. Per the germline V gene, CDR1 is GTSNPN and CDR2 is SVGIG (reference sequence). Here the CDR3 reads CAWSTYGQRAIGYTF. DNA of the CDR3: TGTGCCTGGAGTACTTATGGGCAGAGGGCCATTGGCTACACCTTC.